A selection of T cell receptor beta chains follows, all from one sample in a study of regulatory T cells in long-lasting Graves disease. TCRdb reprocessed the multiplex PCR reads with MiXCR, giving one entry per CDR3 protein. The data show 500,000 to 700,000 distinct CDR3 sequences, with approximately 31% seen just once and roughly 40% held by the top ten. The starting material was peripheral blood mononuclear cells (PBMCs), obtained when the disease was refractory, from a patient treated with antithyroid drugs. The origin of the receptors is a female donor with Graves disease. Both conserved end residues are part of each CDR3. Fields, in order: J gene, clone size, D gene, V gene, CDR3 DNA, CDR3 protein. The D gene is left open where the match is weak. Clone size is not always given. Where it is, it says once, few, many or a class for expanded clones.

TRBJ2-5,.,.,TRBV20-1,TGCAGTGCCCCCTCGGGGCGGGAAGAGACCCAGTACTTC,CSAPSGREETQYF
TRBJ2-1,.,.,TRBV19,TGTGCCAGTAGTATAGATCTGGGGCCATTCGCCTACAATGAGCAGTTCTTC,CASSIDLGPFAYNEQFF
TRBJ1-2,few,.,TRBV27,TGTGCCAGCAGTTTATCCTGGGAAGCTAACTATGGCTACACCTTC,CASSLSWEANYGYTF
TRBJ2-2,once,TRBD2,TRBV5-1,TGCGCCAGCAGCAGGGGACTAGCGGGAGAGGCCGTACCCGGGGAGCTGTTTTTT,CASSRGLAGEAVPGELFF
TRBJ1-2,few,TRBD1,TRBV3-1,TGTGCCAGCAGCCAGGTGGCGGGACAGACCTATGGCTACACCTTC,CASSQVAGQTYGYTF
TRBJ1-1,.,.,TRBV7-2,TGTGCCAGCAGCTTGATCCGGGGAAGCGGAGCTTTCTTT,CASSLIRGSGAFF
TRBJ1-6,.,.,TRBV4-2,TGTGCCAGCAGCCAGGGGGGGTACATGAATTCACCCCTCCACTTT,CASSQGGYMNSPLHF
TRBJ2-7,.,.,TRBV19,TGTGCCAGTAGTACCCCGGGACTTGCAACCTACGAGCAGCACTTC,CASSTPGLATYEQHF
TRBJ1-1,many,.,TRBV10-3,TGTGCCATCAGTGAGTCGCAGGCGAACACTGAAGCTTTCTTT,CAISESQANTEAFF
TRBJ2-1,few,.,TRBV27,TGTGCCAGCAGCCCGTTTTGGCCGCGGGGCAATGAGCAGTTCTTC,CASSPFWPRGNEQFF
TRBJ1-2,few,TRBD1,TRBV20-1,TGCGGGCGGGACAGGGGTCCGCCGGACTATGGCTACACCTTC,CGRDRGPPDYGYTF
TRBJ1-1,few,.,TRBV30,TGTGCCTGGAGTGTACTAGGGGGACGGTCTGCTTTCTTT,CAWSVLGGRSAFF
TRBJ1-6,few,.,TRBV12-3/TRBV12-4,TGTGCCAGCAGGGCCGATTTAGCCCGTTCACCCCTCCACTTT,CASRADLARSPLHF
TRBJ1-2,many,TRBD1,TRBV6-1,TGTGCCAGCAGGCAAGGGACAGCATATGGCTACACCTTC,CASRQGTAYGYTF
TRBJ1-2,.,.,TRBV7-2,TGTGCCAGCAGCTTAGCTTTCGGGGGCTATGGCTACACCTTC,CASSLAFGGYGYTF
TRBJ2-5,few,.,TRBV29-1,TGCAGCGGCAACCGGGCCCAGGGAGAGACCCAGTACTTC,CSGNRAQGETQYF
TRBJ2-5,few,TRBD1,TRBV10-3,TGTGCCATCAGTCTAGAACAGGGGCAGAGAGAGACCCAGTACTTC,CAISLEQGQRETQYF
TRBJ2-2,few,TRBD2,TRBV3-1,TGTGCCAGCAGCCCCCTCGGGAGGGTTACCGGGGAGCTGTTTTTT,CASSPLGRVTGELFF
TRBJ2-7,few,TRBD2,TRBV19,TGTGCCAGTGGTAGCGGGAGGAACGCCTACGAGCAGTACTTC,CASGSGRNAYEQYF
TRBJ2-7,many,.,TRBV27,TGTGCCAGCAGTTTAACGGGGCACTACGAGCAGTACTTC,CASSLTGHYEQYF
TRBJ1-2,.,TRBD1,TRBV7-2,TGTGCCAGCAGCTTCCCCCCCGGACAGGGGATTAACTATGGCTACACCTTC,CASSFPPGQGINYGYTF
TRBJ1-1,many,.,TRBV12-3/TRBV12-4,TGTGCCAGCACGATGGTAGAGGAGACTTTCTTT,CASTMVEETFF
TRBJ2-7,.,TRBD2,TRBV9,TGTGCCAGCAGCGTAGGAGCGGGGACCTCCTACGAGCAGTACTTC,CASSVGAGTSYEQYF
TRBJ1-2,few,TRBD1,TRBV10-3,TGTGCCATCAGTGTGATCCCCCCGACAGGGCTCGATGGCTACACCTTC,CAISVIPPTGLDGYTF
TRBJ1-2,.,.,TRBV5-1,TGCGCCAGCAGCTTGAACTTAAACGGTGGCTACACCTTC,CASSLNLNGGYTF
TRBJ1-1,.,.,TRBV9,TGTGCCAGCAGCGTAGACGGTCGGGTAGCAATGAACACTGAAGCTTTCTTT,CASSVDGRVAMNTEAFF
TRBJ1-1,many,.,TRBV6-1,TGTGCCAGCAGTGAAACGCAGAACACTGAAGCTTTCTTT,CASSETQNTEAFF
TRBJ1-5,few,TRBD1,TRBV19,TGTGCCACCCGGGGGACAGGGGGCTTCGGCAATCAGCCCCAGCATTTT,CATRGTGGFGNQPQHF
TRBJ1-2,few,.,TRBV12-3/TRBV12-4,TGTGCCAGCAGGACCGGGTCCCGAGGGCTCCGGAGCTATGGCTACACCTTC,CASRTGSRGLRSYGYTF
TRBJ1-4,many,.,TRBV6-1,TGTGCCAGCAGCTCGACAGGAGTTGATGAAAAACTGTTTTTT,CASSSTGVDEKLFF
TRBJ1-2,.,.,TRBV15,TGTGCCACCAGCAGTATGGGAGTGACTAACTATGGCTACACCTTC,CATSSMGVTNYGYTF
TRBJ1-1,few,.,TRBV10-3,TGTGCCATCAGTGAGTTGGGTTCCCCTGAAGCTTTCTTT,CAISELGSPEAFF
TRBJ1-1,.,.,TRBV29-1,TGCAGCGTTCCGACGGGGTTCTTT,CSVPTGFF